The 23 T cell receptor beta chains listed next were all sequenced from one sample in a study of regulatory T cells in long-lasting Graves disease. Time point here: newly diagnosed GD, antithyroid drugs for less than 3 months. PBMC RNA was the source of the TCR library. In building TCR beta libraries, iRepertoire HTBI primers were used together with Arm-PCR of CDR3 regions. TCRdb recomputed calls from the multiplex PCR reads with MiXCR, one row per CDR3 protein. This repertoire shows roughly 320,000 distinct CDR3 sequences, 15% to 20% found once; its top ten account for 30%. The sample was also linked to a second study, of T cells in Graves' hyperthyroidism and ophthalmopathy.

Sample: peripheral blood mononuclear cells (PBMCs), taken at new diagnosis, from a patient treated with antithyroid drugs. All receptors derive from a man in his forties with Graves disease.

This clonotype has a count of ten or more. At one end, the junction sequence differs from germline, possibly due to a read error. The gene calls are TRBV5-1 and TRBJ1-4; TRBD1 is a possible D gene (5 bases). From germline, CDR1 is SGHRS and CDR2 YFSETQ. This CDR3 spans 15 amino acids. CDR3 DNA: TGTGCCAGCAGCCCCGAAGGGACGCCAAATGAAAAACTGTTTTTT. Its protein product is CASSPEGTPNEKLFF.

This chain links TRBV6-1 with TRBJ1-5; the D is unclear. CDR1 and CDR2 from the germline V gene are MNHNS and SASEGT. This CDR3 region has 13 residues. The chain's CDR3 is CVTRTASNQPQHF. In DNA form, the CDR3 reads TGTGTCACCAGGACGGCAAGCAATCAGCCCCAGCATTTT.

The rearrangement joins TRBV5-1 to TRBJ1-5, with 10 bases matching TRBD1. CDR3 length: 14 amino acids. The germline V gene encodes CDR1 SGHRS and CDR2 YFSETQ. The trim removed 5 bases at V and 7 bases at J, leaving 6 bases unmatched. CDR3 protein: CASSWTGGAQPQHF. The CDR3 nucleotides are TGCGCCAGCAGTTGGACAGGGGGTGCACAGCCCCAGCATTTT.

This clonotype came up a few times. This rearrangement joins TRBV6-1 to TRBJ2-1; D is possibly TRBD1 or TRBD2 (5 bases each). CDR1 and CDR2 (germline): MNHNS, SASEGT. The V end was cut by 5 bases, the J end by 10 bases, with 9 bases between. This CDR3 has 11 residues. The CDR3 DNA is TGTGCCAGCAGTAAGGGGAGCGAGCAGTTCTTC. Protein sequence: CASSKGSEQFF.

Worth noting for this clonotype: A junction end diverges from the germline sequence, so it may reflect a read error. This chain joins TRBV28 and TRBJ2-7; TRBD1 matches 7 bases. CDR1 is MDHEN, CDR2 SYDVKM, per germline. The CDR3 runs to 14 residues. The CDR3 region is CGSTTFRQGYEQYF. The CDR3 nucleotides read TGTGGCAGCACCACCTTCCGACAGGGCTACGAGCAGTACTTC.

The V call is TRBV4-3, the J call TRBJ2-7; TRBD1 or TRBD2 may be the D gene (5 bases each). CDR1 is LGHNA and CDR2 is YSLEER in the germline V gene. Trimming left V 3 bases short and J 4 bases short, with 13 bases between. This CDR3 spans 14 amino acids. The CDR3 sequence: CASSQGPNPYEQYF. The DNA for the CDR3 is TGCGCCAGCAGCCAGGGACCTAACCCATACGAGCAGTACTTC.

The chain has TRBV7-2 and TRBJ2-7; 10 bases agree with TRBD2. J lost 6 bases, V lost 1 base, and 6 bases had no gene match. Germline loops: CDR1 SGHTA, CDR2 FQGNSA. This CDR3 region has 15 residues. Written as DNA, the CDR3 is TGTGCCAGCAGCTTAGTGTCTAGCGGGGGCGGCGAGCAGTACTTC. As protein: CASSLVSSGGGEQYF.

This clonotype has ten or more counts. The J gene is TRBJ1-1, the V gene TRBV20-1; maybe TRBD1 (6 bases). Germline V CDR1 and CDR2: DFQATT, SNEGSKA (reference sequence). The CDR3 loop spans 16 amino acids. Trimming removed 3 bases at V and 5 bases at J, with 22 bases between. The CDR3 DNA is TGCAGTGCTAGGGCCCGCCCGACAGGAGGGATGACTGAAGCTTTCTTT. Its protein product is CSARARPTGGMTEAFF.

This clonotype has more than one count but fewer than ten. Its ends do not fully match the called genes, so a read error is possible. The chain's CDR3 is CVSSPPQRGSYEQYF. In DNA, the CDR3 is TGTGTCAGCAGTCCCCCCCAGCGGGGGTCCTACGAGCAGTACTTC. This chain uses TRBV28 with TRBJ2-7; TRBD2 agrees at 8 bases. The germline gives CDR1 MDHEN, CDR2 SYDVKM. This CDR3 spans 15 amino acids.

The table lists this clonotype with a few counts. The chain uses TRBV6-2 or TRBV6-3 and TRBJ2-7, with D possibly matching TRBD2 (6 bases). The CDR3 contains 13 residues. The germline V and J ends were trimmed by 5 bases and 3 bases, with 11 bases remaining between them. CDR1 is MNHEY, CDR2 SVGEGT, per germline. This chain's CDR3 is CASSPGVIYEQYF. The CDR3 nucleotides are TGTGCCAGCAGTCCGGGGGTGATCTACGAGCAGTACTTC.

This clonotype was observed once. This chain joins TRBV15 and TRBJ2-3; D is undetermined. Trimming shortened V by 3 bases and J by 5 bases, and 15 bases separated the two germline ends. This CDR3 comprises 15 residues. Looked up from germline, CDR1 is LNHNV and CDR2 is YYDKDF (reference sequence). Here the CDR3 reads CATSSHPERGDTQYF. The CDR3, as DNA: TGTGCCACCAGCAGCCATCCGGAGAGAGGAGATACGCAGTATTTT.

This clonotype was detected only a few times. The chain couples TRBV10-3 to TRBJ2-3; 7 nucleotides agree with TRBD2. Germline V gives CDR1 ENHRY, CDR2 SYGVKD. The CDR3 has 16 residues. V was clipped by 10 bases and J by 4 bases; unmatched bases: 17. The CDR3 sequence is CATALGERGRADTQYF. The DNA of the CDR3 is TGTGCCACTGCGTTGGGGGAGCGGGGCCGCGCAGATACGCAGTATTTT.

The CDR3 reads CASSVVPGAQYEQYF. The CDR3 DNA is TGTGCCAGCAGCGTAGTCCCAGGGGCTCAGTACGAGCAGTACTTC. The V call is TRBV9, the J call TRBJ2-7, with D possibly TRBD1 on 6 matching bases. The germline gives CDR1 SGDLS, CDR2 YYNGEE. CDR3 length equals 15 residues. V shed 0 bases and J shed 4 bases, with 14 bases lying between them. Full variable domain (outside the CDR3, taken from reference TRBV9 and TRBJ2-7): DSGVTQTPKHLITATGQRVTLRCSPRSGDLSVYWYQQSLDQGLQFLIQYYNGEERAKGNILERFSAQQFPDLHSELNLSSLELGDSALYFCASSVVPGAQYEQYFGPGTRLTVT.

The V and J genes are TRBV19 and TRBJ2-3; no definite D call. The CDR3 has 16 amino acids. With 4 bases removed from V and 0 bases from J, the gap between germline ends came to 14 bases. Per germline, CDR1 LNHDA and CDR2 SQIVND (reference sequence). In DNA form, the CDR3 reads TGTGCCAGTAGTACAAGGGCCGCGACTAGCACAGATACGCAGTATTTT. It is translated as CASSTRAATSTDTQYF.

This clonotype was counted many times. The V call is TRBV3-1, the J call TRBJ1-1; no firm D call. The CDR3 runs 13 residues. The V end lost 3 bases, the J end lost 5 bases, and 10 bases lay between the germline ends. CDR1 LGHDT and CDR2 YNNKEL come from the germline V gene (reference sequence). CDR3 sequence reads: CASSQMTGTEAFF. The CDR3 DNA reads as TGTGCCAGCAGCCAGATGACGGGGACTGAAGCTTTCTTT.

At least ten counts were recorded for this clonotype. One junction end does not reproduce the germline sequence, and a read error may be involved. The chain has TRBV29-1 and TRBJ2-3, with D perhaps TRBD1 (6 bases). The length of the CDR3 is 14 residues. Germline lookup yields CDR1 SQVTM and CDR2 ANQGSEA. The CDR3 bases are TGCAGCGTTAAAGACAGGTCCCTCACAGATACGCAGTATTTT. Protein: CSVKDRSLTDTQYF.

In this sample, this clonotype turned up many times. The gene calls are TRBV27 and TRBJ2-6; 8 bases match TRBD1. V lost 0 bases and J lost 3; bases outside the gene matches: 4. Germline CDR1 MNHEY, CDR2 SMNVEV (reference sequence). This CDR3 is 17 amino acids long. CDR3 sequence: CASSLSQGAYGANVLTF. CDR3 nucleotides: TGTGCCAGCAGTTTATCGCAGGGGGCGTATGGGGCCAACGTCCTGACTTTC. Filled out from reference TRBV27 and TRBJ2-6, the complete variable domain reads EAQVTQNPRYLITVTGKKLTVTCSQNMNHEYMSWYRQDPGLGLRQIYYSMNVEVTDKGDVPEGYKVSRKEKRNFPLILESPSPNQTSLYFCASSLSQGAYGANVLTFGAGSRLTVL.

This clonotype was seen ten or more times. Written as DNA, the CDR3 is TGTGCCTGGAGTGTAGTCCGGGGTGAAAAACTGTTTTTT. Its protein is CAWSVVRGEKLFF. The chain uses TRBV30 and TRBJ1-4; D gene uncertain. With 0 bases removed from V and 7 bases from J, the gap between germline ends came to 9 bases. The CDR3 runs 13 residues. Germline assignment: CDR1 GTSNPN and CDR2 SVGIG (reference sequence).

This clonotype has a count of ten or more. The chain carries TRBV9 and TRBJ2-1; tentative D call: TRBD2 (5 bases). CDR3 length equals 12 residues. The ends were cut back, 4 bases at V and 9 bases at J, with 11 bases in the middle. The germline V gene encodes CDR1 SGDLS and CDR2 YYNGEE. Here the CDR3 reads CASSPTEGEQFF. For the CDR3, the DNA is TGTGCCAGCAGCCCGACCGAGGGTGAGCAGTTCTTC.

Points on this clonotype: One base separates it from a far larger clone, so it is likely a read error. The chain links TRBV10-3 to TRBJ1-1; D gene uncertain. V was trimmed by 4 bases and J by 0 bases, leaving 6 bases between them. The CDR3 has 13 residues. From germline, CDR1 is ENHRY and CDR2 SYGVKD. The CDR3 nucleotides are TGTGCCATCAGTGCAGCAATGAACACTGAAGCTTTCTTT. It is translated as CAISAAMNTEAFF.

The rearrangement uses TRBV20-1 and TRBJ1-5, with 7 bases matching TRBD1. Per the germline V gene, CDR1 is DFQATT and CDR2 is SNEGSKA (reference sequence). The J segment lost 5 bases and the V segment lost 5 bases, leaving 6 bases of the junction unmatched. The CDR3 has 13 amino acids. CDR3 sequence (DNA): TGCAGTGCTCCCAAGGGGGCTCATCAGCCCCAGCATTTT. Its protein product is CSAPKGAHQPQHF.

This clonotype was detected only a few times. The CDR3 nucleotides are TGTGCCAGCAGCCAAGGGTTTGAAGGGCCCCAGCATTTT. Its protein is CASSQGFEGPQHF. V is TRBV3-1 and J is TRBJ1-5; D call uncertain. Trimming cost V 1 base and J 9 bases, with 10 bases left between them. The CDR3 runs to 13 residues. Germline assignment: CDR1 LGHDT and CDR2 YNNKEL (reference sequence).

The chain uses TRBV28 and TRBJ2-7, with 7 bases that match TRBD2. Germline assignment: CDR1 MDHEN and CDR2 SYDVKM. J lost 6 bases, V lost 3 bases, and 5 bases had no gene match. The CDR3 spans 13 residues. CDR3 in amino acids: CASSFPGGREQYF. Here the CDR3 DNA reads TGTGCCAGCAGTTTCCCGGGGGGTCGCGAGCAGTACTTC.